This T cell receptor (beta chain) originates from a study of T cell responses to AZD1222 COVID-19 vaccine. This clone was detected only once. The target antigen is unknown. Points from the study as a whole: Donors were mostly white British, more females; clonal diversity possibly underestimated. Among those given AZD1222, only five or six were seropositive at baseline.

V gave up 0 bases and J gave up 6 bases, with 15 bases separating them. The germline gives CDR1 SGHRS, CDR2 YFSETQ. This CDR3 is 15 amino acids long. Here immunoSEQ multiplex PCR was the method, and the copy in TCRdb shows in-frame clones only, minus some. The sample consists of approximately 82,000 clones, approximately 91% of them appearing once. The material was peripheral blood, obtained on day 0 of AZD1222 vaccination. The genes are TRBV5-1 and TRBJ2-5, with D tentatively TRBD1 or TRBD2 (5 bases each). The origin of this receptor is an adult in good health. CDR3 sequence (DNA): TGCGCCAGCAGCTTGGAGCCCAGAGAGGGGAAGACCCAGTACTTC. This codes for CASSLEPREGKTQYF.